Below are 27 T cell receptor beta chains sequenced from a single sample in a study of T cells in localized non-small cell lung cancer. The protocol was immunoSEQ multiplex PCR, while the TCRdb copy is restricted to in-frame clones and leaves out a portion. Among about 20,000 clones listed, approximately 90% were seen once. This sample comprised peripheral blood, obtained before any cancer treatment. The receptors here all came from a male donor older than 55 with stage I squamous cell lung carcinoma.

The chain employs TRBV7-9 and TRBJ1-2, with no clear D. The CDR3 is 15 residues long. Trimming removed 5 bases from V and 5 bases from J, with 18 bases in between. Germline lookup yields CDR1 SEHNR and CDR2 FQNEAQ (reference sequence). CDR3 region: CASSSGERVVYGYTF. The DNA of the CDR3 is TGTGCCAGCAGCAGTGGGGAGCGAGTTGTTTATGGCTACACCTTC.

This clone was observed a single time. This rearrangement joins TRBV19 to TRBJ2-4; either TRBD1 or TRBD2 may supply D (6 bases each). The germline V gene encodes CDR1 LNHDA and CDR2 SQIVND (reference sequence). V was cut by 0 bases and J by 8 bases, with 14 bases left in between. The CDR3 is 15 residues long. The CDR3 nucleotides read TGTGCCAGTAGTATAGACGGAACAAGGGGGGACATTCAGTACTTC. Protein sequence: CASSIDGTRGDIQYF.

J is TRBJ1-2 and V is TRBV5-1; 9 bases match TRBD1. Trimming cost V 2 bases and J 2 bases; bases outside gene matches: 4. The germline V gene has CDR1 SGHRS and CDR2 YFSETQ. The CDR3 has 15 amino acids. This CDR3 is CASSFGDRENYGYTF. The CDR3 region has the DNA TGCGCCAGCAGCTTTGGGGACAGGGAAAACTATGGCTACACCTTC. The full variable domain, rest sourced from reference TRBV5-1 and TRBJ1-2, is KAGVTQTPRYLIKTRGQQVTLSCSPISGHRSVSWYQQTPGQGLQFLFEYFSETQRNKGNFPGRFSGRQFSNSRSEMNVSTLELGDSALYLCASSFGDRENYGYTFGSGTRLTVV.

The CDR3 coding sequence is TGTGCCAGCAGCCCGACAGTCTACGAGCAGTACTTC. It specifies CASSPTVYEQYF. The V and J genes are TRBV28 and TRBJ2-7; D possibly corresponds to TRBD1 (5 bases). The CDR3 is made up of 12 amino acids. Germline values: CDR1 MDHEN, CDR2 SYDVKM. V was pared by 6 bases and J by 3 bases, with 9 bases between.

On this clone: One junction end does not reproduce the germline sequence, and a read error may be involved. The V call is TRBV9, the J call TRBJ2-5, with TRBD2 as a possible D gene (5 bases). Germline CDR1 SGDLS, CDR2 YYNGEE. This CDR3 is 15 amino acids long. The CDR3 region is CASNVGLNSGETQYF. The DNA for the CDR3 is TGTGCCAGCAACGTAGGTCTCAATTCGGGGGAGACCCAGTACTTC. Full variable domain (remainder filled in from reference TRBV9 and TRBJ2-5): DSGVTQTPKHLITATGQRVTLRCSPRSGDLSVYWYQQSLDQGLQFLIQYYNGEERAKGNILERFSAQQFPDLHSELNLSSLELGDSALYFCASNVGLNSGETQYFGPGTRLLVL.

DNA of the CDR3: TGTGCCACCAGCGAACCAGTCAGGAGGCCCGGCAATCAGCCCCAGCATTTT. Translating it yields CATSEPVRRPGNQPQHF. This sequence joins TRBV15 and TRBJ1-5; D uncertain. This CDR3 is 17 amino acids long. Trimming removed 5 bases from V and 2 bases from J, with 19 bases in between. CDR1 and CDR2 (germline): LNHNV, YYDKDF (reference sequence).

The rearrangement uses TRBV5-6 and TRBJ1-1; TRBD1 might be the D (5 bases). CDR3 length equals 14 residues. The germline V gene encodes CDR1 SGHDT and CDR2 YYEEEE. The ends were cut back, 4 bases at V and 5 bases at J, with 15 bases in the middle. This CDR3 reads CASSHPGGGTEAFF. CDR3 in DNA: TGTGCCAGCAGCCACCCCGGGGGAGGGACTGAAGCTTTCTTT.

The chain uses TRBV6-5 and TRBJ2-1; a weak D match, TRBD1 (5 bases). Germline V gene sequence: CDR1 MNHEY, CDR2 SVGAGI. The V and J ends lost 2 bases and 3 bases respectively, with 14 bases between them. The CDR3 runs to 16 residues. The CDR3 sequence is CASSYVQGRVYNEQFF. CDR3 nucleotide sequence: TGTGCCAGCAGTTACGTGCAGGGAAGGGTCTACAATGAGCAGTTCTTC.

This clone occurred once. The chain combines TRBV19 with TRBJ2-3; TRBD1 aligns across 11 bases. Trimming at V came to 7 bases and at J to 3 bases, leaving 9 bases not matched to a gene. CDR1 and CDR2 from the germline V gene are LNHDA and SQIVND (reference sequence). There are 16 residues in the CDR3. CDR3 nucleotide sequence: TGTGCCAGTATTATCTCCGGGACAGGGGGGACAGATACGCAGTATTTT. This sequence encodes CASIISGTGGTDTQYF.

In its sample, this clone was seen a few times. The genes are TRBV4-2 and TRBJ1-3; D remains ambiguous. CDR1 and CDR2 (germline): LGHNA, YNFKEQ. V was shortened by 6 bases and J by 4 bases, with 16 bases between the two germline ends. The CDR3 is made up of 15 amino acids. In DNA form, the CDR3 reads TGTGCCAGCAGAGACCGACCGGGCAGAGGAAACACCATATATTTT. Its protein product is CASRDRPGRGNTIYF.

The chain combines TRBV2 with TRBJ2-2, with D unclear. V was pared by 10 bases and J by 0 bases, with 12 bases between. The CDR3 is made up of 14 amino acids. Germline CDR1 is SNHLY and CDR2 is FYNNEI. CDR3 nucleotides: TGTGCCACCGTGAGACATTCGAACACCGGGGAGCTGTTTTTT. Protein sequence: CATVRHSNTGELFF.

CDR3 loop: CASSLPGQGGGELFF. The CDR3 DNA is TGTGCCAGCAGCTTACCGGGACAGGGCGGCGGGGAGCTGTTTTTT. The V call is TRBV5-4, the J call TRBJ2-2, with 9 bases that match TRBD1. Germline CDR1 SGHNT, CDR2 YYREEE (reference sequence). V lost 2 bases and J lost 7; bases outside the gene matches: 6. The CDR3 extends over 15 amino acids.

J is TRBJ1-1 and V is TRBV9, with D tentatively TRBD1 (5 bases). CDR3 length: 13 residues. The V end lost 0 bases, the J end lost 5 bases, and 8 bases lay between the germline ends. Germline-derived CDR1 and CDR2 are SGDLS and YYNGEE. CDR3 region: CASSVGGLTEAFF. CDR3 in DNA: TGTGCCAGCAGCGTAGGGGGCTTGACTGAAGCTTTCTTT.

The V and J genes are TRBV10-2 and TRBJ2-3; 9 positions agree with TRBD1. CDR3 length: 14 residues. J lost 5 bases, V lost 5 bases, and 5 bases had no gene match. Germline values: CDR1 WSHSY, CDR2 SAAADI. CDR3 region: CASSWDREGDTQYF. The CDR3, as DNA: TGCGCCAGCAGTTGGGACAGGGAGGGAGATACGCAGTATTTT.

The chain recombines TRBV28 with TRBJ1-4, with D perhaps matching TRBD1 (5 bases). V was shortened by 5 bases and J by 3 bases, with 13 bases between the two germline ends. There are 15 residues in the CDR3. Germline-derived CDR1 and CDR2 are MDHEN and SYDVKM. For the CDR3, the DNA is TGTGCCAGCAGTCCCCCAGGGAAATCTAATGAAAAACTGTTTTTT. Translation gives CASSPPGKSNEKLFF.

The chain recombines TRBV15 with TRBJ1-4; a possible D gene is TRBD1 (5 bases). The V end lost 0 bases, the J end lost 3 bases, and 14 bases lay between the germline ends. The length of the CDR3 is 17 residues. Germline V lookup: CDR1 LNHNV, CDR2 YYDKDF (reference sequence). CDR3 sequence: CATSRDLGHSANEKLFF. CDR3 DNA sequence: TGTGCCACCAGCAGAGATCTAGGACACAGTGCTAATGAAAAACTGTTTTTT.

This chain uses TRBV12-5 with TRBJ2-3; TRBD2 agrees at 7 bases. The CDR3 sequence is 15 residues long. CDR1 and CDR2 (germline): LGHNT, FRNRAP. J was trimmed by 3 bases and V by 0 bases; bases with no gene match: 3. The CDR3 reads CASGLVLGGTDTQYF. In nucleotides, the CDR3 is TGTGCTAGTGGTTTGGTATTGGGAGGGACAGATACGCAGTATTTT.

The V and J genes are TRBV6-5 and TRBJ2-5; tentatively, D is TRBD1 (5 bases). In germline, CDR1 is MNHEY, CDR2 SVGAGI. The CDR3 sequence is 12 residues long. Between the trimmed V and J ends, which lost 5 bases and 5 bases, there was a span of 9 bases. The CDR3 here is CASSQPGETQYF. The CDR3 DNA follows: TGTGCCAGCAGTCAGCCAGGGGAGACCCAGTACTTC.

The CDR3 DNA is TGTGCCTGGAGTGGTGGGCCCCTCGGCTACACCTTC. Protein: CAWSGGPLGYTF. The chain has TRBV30 and TRBJ1-2; D not certain. This CDR3 spans 12 amino acids. V was clipped by 1 base and J by 8 bases, with 11 bases between them. Germline V gene sequence: CDR1 GTSNPN, CDR2 SVGIG (reference sequence).

This clone occurred once. The chain carries TRBV5-1 and TRBJ1-6, with D unclear. V lost 1 base to trimming and J lost 5 bases, with 19 bases between them. Germline V gene lookup returns CDR1 SGHRS and CDR2 YFSETQ. This CDR3 region has 18 residues. In DNA, the CDR3 is TGCGCCAGCAGCTTGAAGAGCCCAACCCGAGAAAATAATTCACCCCTCCACTTT. Its protein is CASSLKSPTRENNSPLHF.

The chain is built from TRBV19 and TRBJ1-1; D not resolved. CDR1 is LNHDA and CDR2 is SQIVND in the germline V gene (reference sequence). V was clipped by 2 bases and J by 1 base, with 8 bases between them. The CDR3 covers 14 residues. The CDR3 is CASSIYDWNTEAFF. CDR3 bases: TGTGCCAGTAGTATATACGACTGGAACACTGAAGCTTTCTTT.

This chain connects TRBV30 to TRBJ1-3, with a weak D call TRBD1 (6 bases). V shed 1 base and J shed 0 bases, with 10 bases lying between them. The CDR3 extends over 15 amino acids. Germline CDR1 reads GTSNPN; CDR2 reads SVGIG (reference sequence). The CDR3 nucleotides are TGTGCCTGGAGTGCAAGGGGGAACTCTGGAAACACCATATATTTT. Amino acids: CAWSARGNSGNTIYF.

V gene TRBV5-6 combines with J gene TRBJ2-1; D gene uncertain. Germline CDR1 and CDR2: SGHDT and YYEEEE. The length of the CDR3 is 16 residues. The V gene lost 4 bases and the J gene lost 4 bases, with 18 bases spanning the gap. The CDR3 bases are TGTGCCAGCAGCACCTTAGACCCTAAATGGTACAATGAGCAGTTCTTC. As protein: CASSTLDPKWYNEQFF.

The V gene is TRBV5-8, the J gene TRBJ2-2, with D perhaps being TRBD1 or TRBD2 (5 bases each). The germline V gene encodes CDR1 SGHTS and CDR2 YDEGEE. This CDR3 is 16 amino acids long. Trimming took off 4 bases at V and 7 bases at J, with 20 bases between the two ends. The CDR3 DNA sequence: TGTGCCAGCAGCCGTCGGGGCGGCTCAAGGATCGGGGAGCTGTTTTTT. It encodes CASSRRGGSRIGELFF. Using reference TRBV5-8 and TRBJ2-2 for the parts outside the CDR3, the full variable domain is EAGVTQSPTHLIKTRGQQATLRCSPISGHTSVYWYQQALGLGLQFLLWYDEGEERNRGNFPPRFSGRQFPNYSSELNVNALELEDSALYLCASSRRGGSRIGELFFGEGSRLTVL.

This rearrangement joins TRBV27 to TRBJ1-5; TRBD1 matches at 12 bases. CDR3 length: 18 residues. Trimming at V came to 0 bases and at J to 6 bases, leaving 9 bases not matched to a gene. Per germline, CDR1 MNHEY and CDR2 SMNVEV (reference sequence). The CDR3 nucleotides read TGTGCCAGCAGTTTATCGGCCGGCGGGACAGGGGGCATTCAGCCCCAGCATTTT. Amino acids: CASSLSAGGTGGIQPQHF.

The chain recombines TRBV5-1 with TRBJ1-2, with D perhaps matching TRBD1 (6 bases). CDR3 length equals 14 residues. Trimming removed 7 bases from V and 8 bases from J, with 21 bases in between. Germline CDR1 and CDR2: SGHRS and YFSETQ. In DNA form, the CDR3 reads TGCGCCAGCGCTTCAAGCACAGGGATCTGGGGCTACACCTTC. Its protein product is CASASSTGIWGYTF.

The chain is built from TRBV30 and TRBJ2-1; perhaps TRBD1 as D (6 bases). Trimming cost V 0 bases and J 6 bases, with 18 bases left between them. Looked up from germline, CDR1 is GTSNPN and CDR2 is SVGIG (reference sequence). This CDR3 is 16 amino acids long. CDR3: CAWSVRGLLGGNEQFF. The CDR3 DNA is TGTGCCTGGAGTGTTCGGGGTCTCCTAGGGGGCAATGAGCAGTTCTTC.